Listed below are T cell receptor beta chains from one sample, sequenced in a study of OX40 agonist ivuxolimab in advanced cancers. TCRdb's copy holds only in-frame clones and misses some; the assay was immunoSEQ multiplex PCR. Seen here are tens of thousands of clones, about 72% observed once, and the top ten hold approximately 22%. The sample was CD4+ or CD8+ T cells sorted from blood, taken in a trial of the OX40 agonist ivuxolimab. The receptors here all came from an adult with an advanced solid tumor such as melanoma, head and neck, liver or kidney cancer. Each CDR3 is given with its conserved first and last residue.

j_call: TRBJ1-6
v_call: TRBV19
cdr3_aa: CASSIGQINSPLHF

j_call: TRBJ2-1
v_call: TRBV11-3
cdr3_aa: CASSLGGGSSYNEQFF

j_call: TRBJ1-1
v_call: TRBV5-1
cdr3_aa: CASSSPQGNTEAFF

j_call: TRBJ2-1
v_call: TRBV4-3
cdr3_aa: CASSRLAPYNEQFF

j_call: TRBJ2-3
v_call: TRBV4-2
cdr3_aa: CASSQEKVGAQYF

j_call: TRBJ2-5
v_call: TRBV10-3
cdr3_aa: CAISESRDAQETQYF

j_call: TRBJ1-6
v_call: TRBV6-6
cdr3_aa: CASSSSNRPLHF

j_call: TRBJ2-4
v_call: TRBV9
cdr3_aa: CASSPRTLAGGGIQYF

j_call: TRBJ1-3
v_call: TRBV23-1
cdr3_aa: CASSAGASSGNTIYF

j_call: TRBJ1-2
v_call: TRBV9
cdr3_aa: CASSVVQGTGYTF

j_call: TRBJ1-2
v_call: TRBV7-9
cdr3_aa: CASSSNYESYGYTF

j_call: TRBJ1-4
v_call: TRBV28
cdr3_aa: CASSLTGATNEKLFF

j_call: TRBJ2-5
v_call: TRBV18
cdr3_aa: CASSAETGVGTQYF

j_call: TRBJ1-2
v_call: TRBV30
cdr3_aa: CAWGETTGTF

j_call: TRBJ1-6
v_call: TRBV9
cdr3_aa: CASSVQGGQINSPLHF

j_call: TRBJ2-7
v_call: TRBV7-9
cdr3_aa: CASSPQGRQQYF